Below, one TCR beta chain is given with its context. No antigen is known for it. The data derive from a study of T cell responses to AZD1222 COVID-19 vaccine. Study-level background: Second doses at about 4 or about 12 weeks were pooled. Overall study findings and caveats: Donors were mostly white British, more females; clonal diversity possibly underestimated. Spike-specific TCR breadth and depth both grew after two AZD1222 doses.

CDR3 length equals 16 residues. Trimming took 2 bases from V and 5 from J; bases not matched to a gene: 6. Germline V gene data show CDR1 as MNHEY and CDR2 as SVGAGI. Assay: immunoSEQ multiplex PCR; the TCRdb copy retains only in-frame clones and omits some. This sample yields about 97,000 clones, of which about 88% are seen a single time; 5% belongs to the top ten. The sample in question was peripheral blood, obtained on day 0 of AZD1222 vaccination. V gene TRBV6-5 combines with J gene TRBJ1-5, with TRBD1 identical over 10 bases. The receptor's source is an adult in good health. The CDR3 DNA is TGTGCCAGCAGTTACAGAGCGACAGGGGGCGATCAGCCCCAGCATTTT. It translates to CASSYRATGGDQPQHF.